The source of this TCR beta chain is a study of OX40 agonist ivuxolimab in advanced cancers. The CDR3 is 15 residues long. J gave up 3 bases and V 4 bases, and 6 bases lay outside the gene matches. Germline lookup yields CDR1 SGHVS and CDR2 FNYEAQ. The repertoire was sequenced with immunoSEQ multiplex PCR; TCRdb's copy has only in-frame clones and lacks some. The sample includes 60,000 to 100,000 clones, 92% of them seen just once. Sequencing used CD4+ or CD8+ T cells sorted from blood, obtained in a trial of the OX40 agonist ivuxolimab. The rearrangement uses TRBV7-6 and TRBJ2-3; 8 positions agree with TRBD2. The source of this sequence is an adult with an advanced solid tumor such as melanoma, head and neck, liver or kidney cancer. The chain's CDR3 is CASSSYSGATDTQYF. The CDR3 nucleotides are TGTGCCAGCAGCTCTTATAGCGGGGCTACAGATACGCAGTATTTT.